The clone carrying this T cell receptor (beta chain) came up many times. Its target is not known. The cDNA came from 5'RACE with 10-nucleotide random UMIs. MiXCR, run by TCRdb on the 5' RACE reads, gives a single entry per CDR3 protein. The table lists around 66,000 distinct CDR3 sequences, roughly 4.4% of them singletons. The data originate from a study of neurological immune-mediated disorders. Study-level results: The greatest TCR clonal expansion appeared in HTLV-1-associated myelopathy and the smallest, falling below healthy controls, in multiple sclerosis. Clinical features showed no association with the multiple sclerosis repertoire cluster, and MRI features showed none either.

The source of this sequence is an older woman with multiple sclerosis. What was sequenced was PBMCs.

The CDR3, as DNA: TGTGCCAGCAGCTACGTGACACCGGACACTGAAGCTTTCTTT. This codes for CASSYVTPDTEAFF. The chain links TRBV7-9 to TRBJ1-1; D gene ambiguous. Germline V gene data show CDR1 as SEHNR and CDR2 as FQNEAQ (reference sequence). The CDR3 totals 14 residues. V was shortened by 4 bases and J by 3 bases, with 12 bases between the two germline ends. Full variable domain (missing parts from reference TRBV7-9 and TRBJ1-1): DTGVSQNPRHKITKRGQNVTFRCDPISEHNRLYWYRQTLGQGPEFLTYFQNEAQLEKSRLLSDRFSAERPKGSFSTLEIQRTEQGDSAMYLCASSYVTPDTEAFFGQGTRLTVV.